These T cell receptor beta chains were read from a single sample in a study of T cell responses to AZD1222 COVID-19 vaccine. Clones were read by immunoSEQ multiplex PCR, and TCRdb kept only the in-frame ones, dropping some. In the table there are about 180,000 clones, over 80% of which are singletons. The sequenced sample was peripheral blood, obtained on day 0 of AZD1222 vaccination. The receptors were gathered from an adult in good health. The CDR3 runs from the conserved cysteine through the conserved F or W. D genes are given only for firm matches. Not all rows give a size; the values are once, few, many and, for expanded clones, a class.

clone_size	d_call	v_call	j_call	cdr3_aa	cdr3_nt
few	TRBD1	TRBV27	TRBJ1-2	CASSRTGQGYGYTF	TGTGCCAGCAGTCGCACAGGACAGGGCTATGGCTACACCTTC
.	.	TRBV3-1/TRBV3-2	TRBJ2-5	CASSQGQRGRQGETQYF	TGTGCCAGCAGCCAAGGGCAGCGGGGTCGGCAGGGGGAGACCCAGTACTTC
.	.	TRBV27	TRBJ2-3	CASRVDLAGDTQYF	TGTGCCAGCCGGGTTGACCTAGCTGGGGATACGCAGTATTTT
.	.	TRBV20-1	TRBJ2-7	CSPNAAYEQYF	TGCAGTCCTAACGCCGCCTACGAGCAGTACTTC
.	TRBD2	TRBV24-1	TRBJ2-1	CATSDRTISGGAAHEQFF	TGTGCCACCAGTGACCGTACCATTAGCGGGGGGGCTGCACATGAGCAGTTCTTC
.	.	TRBV6-2/TRBV6-3	TRBJ1-5	CASSRGGDINQPQHF	TGTGCCAGCAGCCGCGGGGGGGATATCAATCAGCCCCAGCATTTT
.	.	TRBV18	TRBJ1-5	CASSELRSNQPQHF	TGTGCCAGCTCAGAACTACGGAGCAATCAGCCCCAGCATTTT
.	.	TRBV19	TRBJ1-1	CASSIGGFREAFF	TGTGCCAGTAGTATAGGAGGATTCCGTGAAGCTTTCTTT
.	.	TRBV7-9	TRBJ1-2	CASSSWDTPYGYTF	TGTGCCAGCAGCTCCTGGGACACCCCCTATGGCTACACCTTC
.	.	TRBV2	TRBJ2-3	CARTEGRGARADTQYF	TGTGCCAGGACCGAAGGGAGGGGGGCAAGGGCAGATACGCAGTATTTT
.	.	TRBV28	TRBJ1-1	CASSPSTGPDTEAFF	TGTGCCAGCAGCCCTAGCACAGGGCCGGACACTGAAGCTTTCTTT
.	.	TRBV19	TRBJ1-1	CASSMDRPNTEAFF	TGTGCCAGTAGTATGGACCGGCCGAACACTGAAGCTTTCTTT
.	TRBD2	TRBV30	TRBJ2-5	CAWSAGLAGQETQYF	TGTGCCTGGAGCGCGGGACTAGCGGGGCAAGAGACCCAGTACTTC
.	.	TRBV5-6	TRBJ1-2	CASSLETQTTYGYTF	TGTGCCAGCAGCTTGGAAACGCAGACTACTTATGGCTACACCTTC